The TCR beta chain under discussion was sequenced for a study of OX40 agonist ivuxolimab in advanced cancers. The overall study: It was ivuxolimab, an agonistic anti-OX40 (CD134) antibody, that patients were treated with.

Profiled with immunoSEQ multiplex PCR; TCRdb holds only in-frame clones, not every one. Of some 37,000 clones listed, roughly 90% were seen once; the top ten hold less than 5%. Trimming stripped 4 bases from V and 0 bases from J, with 17 bases between. The CDR3 runs 18 residues. The germline CDR1 and CDR2 sequences are SGHNT and YYREEE (reference sequence). Details on this clone: The antigen is undetermined.

Study-level findings and limits: Expanded clones tended on average to be more numerous among CD8+ T cells than CD4+.

The specimen was CD4+ or CD8+ T cells sorted from blood, collected in a trial of the OX40 agonist ivuxolimab. The receptor was isolated from an adult with an advanced solid tumor such as melanoma, head and neck, liver or kidney cancer. This chain joins TRBV5-4 and TRBJ1-6; D uncertain. CDR3 DNA: TGTGCCAGCAGCCGTCGGAAGGGCCCGAGCTCCTATAATTCACCCCTCCACTTT. This codes for CASSRRKGPSSYNSPLHF.